These 9 T cell receptor beta chains were sequenced from one sample in a study of cytomegalovirus exposure and HLA in healthy donors. Repertoires were generated with immunoSEQ multiplex PCR, while TCRdb's copy carries only in-frame clones and drops some. In the table there are 150,000 to 200,000 clones, approximately 84% of which are singletons. Sequencing was carried out using PBMCs. The source of these receptors is a woman under 30 in good health and CMV-seropositive.

With regard to this clone: At one end, the junction sequence differs from germline, possibly due to a read error. The chain is built from TRBV6-1 and TRBJ1-3, with D perhaps matching TRBD1 (6 bases). The CDR3 runs to 16 residues. Germline-derived CDR1 and CDR2 are MNHNS and SASEGT. The CDR3 nucleotides read TGTGCCAGCAGGGAAGGGACAACGACTCTCGGAAACACCATATATTTT. Protein: CASREGTTTLGNTIYF.

The chain uses TRBV6-1 and TRBJ1-1, with 10 bases identical to TRBD1. V dropped 7 bases and J dropped 4; count of bases not matched to a gene: 6. This CDR3 contains 14 residues. The germline V gene encodes CDR1 MNHNS and CDR2 SASEGT. The CDR3 sequence: CASNRDRGRTEAFF. The CDR3 nucleotides are TGTGCCAGCAATCGGGACAGGGGTCGCACTGAAGCTTTCTTT.

The genes are TRBV12-2 and TRBJ2-3; TRBD2 is the table's D call, not checked against the DNA. TRBV12-2 constitutes a pseudogene. The CDR3 loop spans 14 amino acids. CDR3 coding DNA: TGTGCAAGTCGCCCCGGGATAGGCCGAGATACGCAGTATTTT. Protein product: CASRPGIGRDTQYF.

CDR3 in amino acids: CASTTEGGRNNSPLHF. The CDR3 coding sequence is TGTGCCAGCACCACCGAGGGGGGGCGAAATAATTCACCCCTCCACTTT. The V gene is TRBV5-4, the J gene TRBJ1-6; possibly TRBD1 for D (6 bases). CDR3 size: 16 residues. V gave up 6 bases and J gave up 5 bases, with 18 bases separating them. The V gene's germline CDR1 is SGHNT and CDR2 YYREEE (reference sequence).

This chain's CDR3 is CASTPTANYGYTF. DNA for the CDR3: TGTGCCAGCACCCCGACAGCTAACTATGGCTACACCTTC. V is TRBV7-9 and J is TRBJ1-2; D possibly corresponds to TRBD1 (5 bases). Germline V gene data show CDR1 as SEHNR and CDR2 as FQNEAQ (reference sequence). This CDR3 is built from 13 residues. V lost 7 bases and J lost 0, with 9 bases in between.

The chain carries TRBV7-3 and TRBJ2-1; D uncertain. This CDR3 region has 13 residues. V lost 5 bases and J 8 bases, leaving 13 bases between the germline ends. Per germline, CDR1 SGHTA and CDR2 FQGTGA. CDR3: CASSPLRGDEQFF. In DNA, the CDR3 is TGTGCCAGCAGCCCCCTCCGTGGAGATGAGCAGTTCTTC.

The chain uses TRBV19 and TRBJ2-1; D is possibly TRBD2 (6 bases). The CDR3 covers 15 residues. Germline assignment: CDR1 LNHDA and CDR2 SQIVND (reference sequence). V was cut by 1 base and J by 6 bases, with 13 bases left in between. The CDR3 loop is CASSIVRLVPNEQFF. For the CDR3, the DNA is TGTGCCAGTAGTATAGTCAGACTAGTTCCCAATGAGCAGTTCTTC. The variable domain in full, completed from reference TRBV19 and TRBJ2-1, reads DGGITQSPKYLFRKEGQNVTLSCEQNLNHDAMYWYRQDPGQGLRLIYYSQIVNDFQKGDIAEGYSVSREKKESFPLTVTSAQKNPTAFYLCASSIVRLVPNEQFFGPGTRLTVL.

The chain has TRBV2 and TRBJ1-1; maybe TRBD1 (6 bases). CDR1 is SNHLY, CDR2 FYNNEI, per germline. With 6 bases removed from V and 3 bases from J, the gap between germline ends came to 14 bases. This CDR3 is 14 amino acids long. The CDR3 sequence: CASSGIQGYTEAFF. CDR3 nucleotide sequence: TGTGCCAGCAGCGGGATCCAGGGGTACACTGAAGCTTTCTTT.

The rearrangement joins TRBV2 to TRBJ1-5; 8 bases match TRBD1. CDR3 size: 15 residues. With 4 bases clipped from V and 4 bases from J, the junction kept 6 bases outside the gene matches. Germline V lookup: CDR1 SNHLY, CDR2 FYNNEI. The CDR3 protein is CASSVGTGFNQPQHF. The CDR3 region has the DNA TGTGCCAGCAGTGTTGGGACAGGTTTTAATCAGCCCCAGCATTTT.